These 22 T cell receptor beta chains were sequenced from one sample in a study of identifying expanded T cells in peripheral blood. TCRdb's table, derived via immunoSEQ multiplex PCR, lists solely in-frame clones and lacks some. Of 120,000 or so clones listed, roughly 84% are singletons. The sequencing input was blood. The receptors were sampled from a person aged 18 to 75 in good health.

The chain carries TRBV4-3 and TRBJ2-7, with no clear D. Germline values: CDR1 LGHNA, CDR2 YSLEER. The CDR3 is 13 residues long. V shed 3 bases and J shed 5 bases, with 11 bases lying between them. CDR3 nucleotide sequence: TGCGCCAGCAGCCAGGCCCGGTGGGACGAGCAGTACTTC. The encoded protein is CASSQARWDEQYF.

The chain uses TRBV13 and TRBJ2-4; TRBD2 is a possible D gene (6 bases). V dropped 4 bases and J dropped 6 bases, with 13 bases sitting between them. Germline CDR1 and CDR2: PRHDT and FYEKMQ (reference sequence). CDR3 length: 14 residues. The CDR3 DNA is TGTGCCAGCAGCTCCGAGGGAGCGGGAAACATTCAGTACTTC. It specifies CASSSEGAGNIQYF.

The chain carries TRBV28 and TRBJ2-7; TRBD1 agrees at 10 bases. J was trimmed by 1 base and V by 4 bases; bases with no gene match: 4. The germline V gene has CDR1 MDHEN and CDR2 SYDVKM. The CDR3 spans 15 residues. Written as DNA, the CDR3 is TGTGCCAGCAGTTCGACAGGGGGCGCTTCCTACGAGCAGTACTTC. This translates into CASSSTGGASYEQYF.

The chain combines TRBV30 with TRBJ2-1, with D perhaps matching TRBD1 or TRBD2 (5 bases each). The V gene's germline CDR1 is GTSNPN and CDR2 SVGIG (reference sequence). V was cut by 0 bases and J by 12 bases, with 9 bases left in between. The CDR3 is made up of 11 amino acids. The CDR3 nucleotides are TGTGCCTGGAGTGTAGGGGCGGGGCAGTTCTTC. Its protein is CAWSVGAGQFF.

DNA of the CDR3: TGTGCCAGCTCAGGACAGGGATACGAGCAGTACTTC. It specifies CASSGQGYEQYF. The chain uses TRBV18 and TRBJ2-7, with TRBD1 matching 8 bases. V shed 5 bases and J 4 bases; nucleotides not matched to a gene: 1. The CDR3 has 12 residues. Germline-derived CDR1 and CDR2 are KGHSH and LQKENI.

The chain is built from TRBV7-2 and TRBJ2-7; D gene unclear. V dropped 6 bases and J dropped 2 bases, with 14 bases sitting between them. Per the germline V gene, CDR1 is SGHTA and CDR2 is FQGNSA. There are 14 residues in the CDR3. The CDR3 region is CASSSWAFTYEQYF. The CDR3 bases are TGTGCCAGCAGTTCGTGGGCCTTCACCTACGAGCAGTACTTC. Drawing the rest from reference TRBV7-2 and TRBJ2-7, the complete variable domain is GAGVSQSPSNKVTEKGKDVELRCDPISGHTALYWYRQSLGQGLEFLIYFQGNSAPDKSGLPSDRFSAERTGGSVSTLTIQRTQQEDSAVYLCASSSWAFTYEQYFGPGTRLTVT.

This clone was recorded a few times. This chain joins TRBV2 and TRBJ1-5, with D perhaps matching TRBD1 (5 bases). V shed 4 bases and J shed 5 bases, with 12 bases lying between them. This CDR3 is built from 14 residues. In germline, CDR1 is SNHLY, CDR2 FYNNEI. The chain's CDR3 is CASSVRDGDQPQHF. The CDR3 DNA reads TGTGCCAGCAGTGTCCGGGACGGCGATCAGCCCCAGCATTTT.

Here the CDR3 reads CASSYAGALYNEQFF. Here the CDR3 DNA reads TGTGCCAGCAGTTACGCGGGGGCTCTTTACAATGAGCAGTTCTTC. This chain uses TRBV6-5 with TRBJ2-1; possibly TRBD2 for D (7 bases). Germline V gene data show CDR1 as MNHEY and CDR2 as SVGAGI. V was shortened by 2 bases and J by 4 bases, with 12 bases between the two germline ends. CDR3 length equals 15 residues.

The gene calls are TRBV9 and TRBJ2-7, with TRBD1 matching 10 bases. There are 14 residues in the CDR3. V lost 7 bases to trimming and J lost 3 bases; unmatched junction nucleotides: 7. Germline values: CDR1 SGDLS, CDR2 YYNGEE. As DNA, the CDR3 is TGTGCCAGCGCGGGCGGGACAGGGGACTACGAGCAGTACTTC. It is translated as CASAGGTGDYEQYF.

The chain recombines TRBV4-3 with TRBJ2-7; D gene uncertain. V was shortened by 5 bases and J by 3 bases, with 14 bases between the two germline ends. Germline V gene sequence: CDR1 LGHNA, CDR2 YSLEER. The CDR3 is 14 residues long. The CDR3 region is CASSSPGGLYEQYF. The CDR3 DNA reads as TGCGCCAGCAGCAGCCCGGGTGGGCTCTACGAGCAGTACTTC.

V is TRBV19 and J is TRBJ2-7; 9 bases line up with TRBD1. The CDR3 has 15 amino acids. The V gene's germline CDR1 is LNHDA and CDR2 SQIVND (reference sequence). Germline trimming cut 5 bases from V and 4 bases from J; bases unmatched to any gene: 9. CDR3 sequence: CASSSPGQGFYEQYF. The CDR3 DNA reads TGTGCCAGTAGTTCTCCGGGACAGGGTTTTTACGAGCAGTACTTC.

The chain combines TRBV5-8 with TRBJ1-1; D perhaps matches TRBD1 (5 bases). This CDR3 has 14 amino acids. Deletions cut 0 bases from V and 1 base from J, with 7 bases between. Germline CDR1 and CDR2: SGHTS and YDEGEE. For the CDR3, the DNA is TGTGCCAGCAGCTTGGCAGGGCCGAACACTGAAGCTTTCTTT. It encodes CASSLAGPNTEAFF. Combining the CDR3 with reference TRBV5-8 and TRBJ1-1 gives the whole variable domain EAGVTQSPTHLIKTRGQQATLRCSPISGHTSVYWYQQALGLGLQFLLWYDEGEERNRGNFPPRFSGRQFPNYSSELNVNALELEDSALYLCASSLAGPNTEAFFGQGTRLTVV.

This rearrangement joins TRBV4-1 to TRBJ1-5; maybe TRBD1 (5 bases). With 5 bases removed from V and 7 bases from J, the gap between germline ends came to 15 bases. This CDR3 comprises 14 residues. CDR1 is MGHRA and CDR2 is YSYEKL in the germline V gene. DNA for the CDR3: TGCGCCAGCAGCAGTCCCAGGGTCAACCAGCCCCAGCATTTT. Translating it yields CASSSPRVNQPQHF.

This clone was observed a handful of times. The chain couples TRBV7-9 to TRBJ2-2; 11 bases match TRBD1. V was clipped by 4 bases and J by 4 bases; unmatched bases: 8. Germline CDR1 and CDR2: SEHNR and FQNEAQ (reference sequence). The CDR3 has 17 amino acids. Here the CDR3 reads CASSSSRGQGGTGELFF. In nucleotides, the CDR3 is TGTGCCAGCAGCTCCTCAAGGGGACAGGGGGGCACCGGGGAGCTGTTTTTT.

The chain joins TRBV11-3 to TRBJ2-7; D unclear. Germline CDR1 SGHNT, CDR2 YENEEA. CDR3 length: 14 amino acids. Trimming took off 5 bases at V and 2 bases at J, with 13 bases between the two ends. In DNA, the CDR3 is TGTGCCAGCAGCCTTGGACCCCCCACCTACGAGCAGTACTTC. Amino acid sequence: CASSLGPPTYEQYF.

The CDR3 region has the DNA TGTGCCAGCAGCACATGGGCGGCGGACACTGAAGCTTTCTTT. Translation gives CASSTWAADTEAFF. The rearrangement uses TRBV21-1 and TRBJ1-1. TRBV21-1 is assigned pseudogene status. CDR3 length: 14 amino acids.

The CDR3 region has the DNA TGTGCCTGGAGTGACCAGGGGAATCAGCCCCAGCATTTT. Encoded protein: CAWSDQGNQPQHF. The chain combines TRBV30 with TRBJ1-5; D might be TRBD1 (6 bases). The CDR3 is 13 residues long. Germline lookup yields CDR1 GTSNPN and CDR2 SVGIG (reference sequence). V was shortened by 1 base and J by 4 bases, with 8 bases between the two germline ends.

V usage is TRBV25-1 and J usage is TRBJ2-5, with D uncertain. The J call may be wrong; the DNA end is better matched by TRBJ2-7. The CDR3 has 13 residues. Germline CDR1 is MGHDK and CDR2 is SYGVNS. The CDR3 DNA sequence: TGTGCCAGCAGTGAGACGGCCTCCTACGAGCAGTACTTC. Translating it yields CASSETASYEQYF.

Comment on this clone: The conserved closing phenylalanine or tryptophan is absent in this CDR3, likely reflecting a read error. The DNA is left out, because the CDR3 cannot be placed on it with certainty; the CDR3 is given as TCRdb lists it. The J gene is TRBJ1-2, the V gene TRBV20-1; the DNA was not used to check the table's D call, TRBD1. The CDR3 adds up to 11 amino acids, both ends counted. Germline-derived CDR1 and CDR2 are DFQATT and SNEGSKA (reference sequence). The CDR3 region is CSARDGTESQH.

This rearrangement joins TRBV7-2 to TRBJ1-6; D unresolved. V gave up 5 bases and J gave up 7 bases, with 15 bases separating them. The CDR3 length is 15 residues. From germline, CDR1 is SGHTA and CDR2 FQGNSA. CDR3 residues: CASSVRMNWNSPLHF. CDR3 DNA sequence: TGTGCCAGCAGCGTCCGGATGAATTGGAATTCACCCCTCCACTTT.

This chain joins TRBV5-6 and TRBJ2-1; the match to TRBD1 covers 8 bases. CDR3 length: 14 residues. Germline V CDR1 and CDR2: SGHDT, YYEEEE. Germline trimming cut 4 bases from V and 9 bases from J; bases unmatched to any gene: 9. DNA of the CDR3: TGTGCCAGCAGCGAGATGACAGGGGCCAGTGAGCAGTTCTTC. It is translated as CASSEMTGASEQFF.

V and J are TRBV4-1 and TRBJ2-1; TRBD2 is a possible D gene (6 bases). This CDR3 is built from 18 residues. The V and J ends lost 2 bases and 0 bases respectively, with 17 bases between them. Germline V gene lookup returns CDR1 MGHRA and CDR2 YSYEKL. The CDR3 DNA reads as TGCGCCAGCAGCCAACCCCCACTAGCCTCCCACTCCTACAATGAGCAGTTCTTC. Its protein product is CASSQPPLASHSYNEQFF.